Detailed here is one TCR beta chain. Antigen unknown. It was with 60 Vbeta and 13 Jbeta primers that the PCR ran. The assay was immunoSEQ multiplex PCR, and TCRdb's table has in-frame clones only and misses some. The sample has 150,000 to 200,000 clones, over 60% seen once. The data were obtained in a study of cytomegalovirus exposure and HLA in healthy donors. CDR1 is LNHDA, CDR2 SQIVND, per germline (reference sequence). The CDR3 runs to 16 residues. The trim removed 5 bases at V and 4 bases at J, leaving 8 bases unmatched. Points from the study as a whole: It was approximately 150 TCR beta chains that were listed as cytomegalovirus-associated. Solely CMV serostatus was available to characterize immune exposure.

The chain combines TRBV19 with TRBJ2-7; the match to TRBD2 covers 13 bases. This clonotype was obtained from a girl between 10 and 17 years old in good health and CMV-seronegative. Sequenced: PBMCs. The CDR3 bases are TGTGCCAGTAGTTCTGGGACTAGCGGGGCCTCATACGAGCAGTACTTC. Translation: CASSSGTSGASYEQYF.